This T cell receptor beta chain was captured by sequencing in a study of vaccination effects on CD4 cells after COVID-19. Whole-study context: Every participant took two doses of the BNT162b2 or mRNA-1273 vaccine.

Regarding this clone: No antigen is known for it.

The data were produced by immunoSEQ multiplex PCR, yet TCRdb's version contains in-frame clones alone and is incomplete. The data hold under 80,000 clones, with about four fifths observed a single time. Antigen-specific CD4+ T cells were expanded with viral peptide pools in the ViraFEST assay before sequencing. Subsequent to about 10 days of culture, CD4+ T cells were isolated. Recipients of the vaccine had no prior SARS-CoV-2 infection and negative nucleocapsid antibodies. IL-2 medium took the place of half the medium on both days 3 and 7. The CDR3 length is 14 residues. Germline loops: CDR1 SGHTS, CDR2 YDEGEE. V was pared by 2 bases and J by 5 bases, with 13 bases between.

This chain links TRBV5-8 with TRBJ1-1; a weak D match, TRBD1 (5 bases). The specimen was CD4+ T cells from PBMCs cultured with SARS-CoV-2 spike peptides, collected before COVID-19 vaccination. This clonotype originated in a human donor who received a COVID-19 vaccine. The CDR3: CASSFRWGGTEAFF. In nucleotides, the CDR3 is TGTGCCAGCAGCTTCCGCTGGGGGGGGACTGAAGCTTTCTTT. Supplemented by reference TRBV5-8 and TRBJ1-1, the full variable domain reads EAGVTQSPTHLIKTRGQQATLRCSPISGHTSVYWYQQALGLGLQFLLWYDEGEERNRGNFPPRFSGRQFPNYSSELNVNALELEDSALYLCASSFRWGGTEAFFGQGTRLTVV.